The T cell receptor beta chain described here comes from a study of beta chain features in type 1 diabetes. Expressed TCRB transcripts were sequenced after all isolated RNA was converted to cDNA. Sequencing was performed with immunoSEQ multiplex PCR; in TCRdb, only in-frame clones are kept and a portion is missing. This table holds about 180,000 clones, roughly an eighth found once. Findings and caveats of the study: TCRB rearrangement may or may not be influenced by HLA type; here this remained unresolved.

There are a few counts of this clone. What it recognizes is unknown. This receptor was identified in a woman younger than 35 in good health. Specimen: central memory CD4+ T cells from blood.

Here the CDR3 DNA reads TGCAGCGTGCAACAGGGGGCCTTTGAGACTGAAGCTTTCTTT. Its protein product is CSVQQGAFETEAFF. The chain couples TRBV29-1 to TRBJ1-1, with 9 bases identical to TRBD1. V gave up 6 bases and J gave up 5 bases; unmatched junction bases: 10. Germline V gene lookup returns CDR1 SQVTM and CDR2 ANQGSEA. This CDR3 spans 14 amino acids.